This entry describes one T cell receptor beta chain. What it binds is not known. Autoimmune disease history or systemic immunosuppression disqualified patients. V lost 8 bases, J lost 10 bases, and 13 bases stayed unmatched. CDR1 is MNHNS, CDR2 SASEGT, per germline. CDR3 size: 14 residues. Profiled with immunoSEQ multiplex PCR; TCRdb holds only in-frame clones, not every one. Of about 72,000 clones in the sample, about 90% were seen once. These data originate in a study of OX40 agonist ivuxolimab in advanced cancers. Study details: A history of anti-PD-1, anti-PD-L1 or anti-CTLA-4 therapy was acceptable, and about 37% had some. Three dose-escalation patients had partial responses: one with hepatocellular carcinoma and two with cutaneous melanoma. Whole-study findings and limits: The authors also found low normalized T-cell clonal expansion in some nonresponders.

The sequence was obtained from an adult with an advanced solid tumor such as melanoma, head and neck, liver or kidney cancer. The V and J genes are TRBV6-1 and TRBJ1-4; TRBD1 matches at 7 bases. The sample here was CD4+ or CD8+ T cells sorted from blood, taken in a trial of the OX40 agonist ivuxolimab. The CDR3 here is CASASGGDDGKLFF. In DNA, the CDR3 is TGTGCCAGCGCCTCAGGGGGAGATGACGGAAAACTGTTTTTT.